The T cell receptor beta chain under discussion was sequenced for a study of T cell changes during pregnancy in multiple sclerosis. The method was immunoSEQ multiplex PCR; TCRdb's version includes in-frame clones alone and lacks a portion of them. This sample carries 79,000 or so clones, roughly 90% of them seen once, and the ten largest clones take 1.5% to 2%. Sequenced material: peripheral blood, taken in the first trimester of pregnancy. This TCR derives from a female donor in good health, enrolled as a control in a pregnancy study.

In DNA, the CDR3 is TGTGCCACCAGCAGATCCGGGGCAGATACGCAGTATTTT. The encoded protein is CATSRSGADTQYF. The V gene is TRBV15, the J gene TRBJ2-3, with D tentatively TRBD2 (5 bases). CDR1 is LNHNV, CDR2 YYDKDF, per germline (reference sequence). V dropped 2 bases and J dropped 4 bases, with 7 bases sitting between them. CDR3 length: 13 amino acids.